Listed here are 13 T cell receptor beta chains from one sample, sequenced in a study of identical twins. One entry per CDR3 protein results from TCRdb running MiXCR on the 5' RACE reads. The table shows roughly 230,000 distinct CDR3 sequences, with about 8.3% occurring only once. This sample also belongs to another study, concerning yellow fever vaccine responses in identical twins.

The sample was CD8+ T cells sorted from blood. The receptors were sampled from a woman under 30 in good health.

This sequence joins TRBV7-9 and TRBJ2-7, with a possible D match to TRBD1 (6 bases). The germline V gene has CDR1 SEHNR and CDR2 FQNEAQ (reference sequence). V was shortened by 5 bases and J by 4 bases, with 15 bases between the two germline ends. The CDR3 length is 14 residues. The chain's CDR3 is CASSPGQSLYEQYF. CDR3 bases: TGTGCCAGCAGCCCTGGACAGTCTCTTTACGAGCAGTACTTC.

There are many counts of this clonotype. The chain uses TRBV25-1 and TRBJ2-2; no firm D call. Trimming shortened V by 1 base and J by 4 bases, and 7 bases separated the two germline ends. Looked up from germline, CDR1 is MGHDK and CDR2 is SYGVNS. CDR3 length equals 14 residues. The CDR3 sequence is CASSESRATGELFF. As DNA, the CDR3 is TGTGCCAGCAGTGAATCTCGTGCCACCGGGGAGCTGTTTTTT.

This clonotype was seen more than once but under ten times. The gene calls are TRBV11-1 and TRBJ2-7; D possibly uses TRBD1 or TRBD2 (5 bases each). Trimming pared 8 bases from V and 7 bases from J, leaving 12 bases between. CDR3 length equals 11 residues. Per the germline V gene, CDR1 is SGHAT and CDR2 is FQDESV (reference sequence). The CDR3 DNA follows: TGTGCCAGCGGGACGCCAGGTGAGCAGTACTTC. The encoded protein is CASGTPGEQYF.

V usage is TRBV6-6 and J usage is TRBJ2-1, with 9 bases identical to TRBD2. Germline V gene lookup returns CDR1 MNHNY and CDR2 SVGAGI (reference sequence). The CDR3 has 13 residues. Trimming at V came to 6 bases and at J to 7 bases, leaving 4 bases not matched to a gene. CDR3 sequence: CASRGGRGNEQFF. CDR3 in DNA: TGTGCCAGCAGGGGCGGGAGGGGGAATGAGCAGTTCTTC.

This clonotype was counted at least ten times. The V and J genes are TRBV14 and TRBJ2-1; D perhaps matches TRBD1 (6 bases). The ends were cut back, 4 bases at V and 10 bases at J, with 14 bases in the middle. Germline loops: CDR1 SGHDN, CDR2 FVKESK. The CDR3 spans 13 residues. The CDR3 spells CASSLRDKGEQFF. As DNA, the CDR3 is TGTGCCAGCAGCCTCCGGGACAAAGGGGAGCAGTTCTTC.

The V call is TRBV5-6, the J call TRBJ2-5; TRBD1 aligns across 9 bases. The CDR3 runs 15 residues. The V segment lost 0 bases and the J segment 5 bases; nucleotides outside the gene matches: 5. Germline CDR1 reads SGHDT; CDR2 reads YYEEEE. The CDR3 DNA follows: TGTGCCAGCAGCTTGGCCGGGACAGGGAAGGAGACCCAGTACTTC. It encodes CASSLAGTGKETQYF.

The chain links TRBV20-1 to TRBJ2-3; 7 bases match TRBD2. With 3 bases clipped from V and 4 bases from J, the junction kept 7 bases outside the gene matches. Looked up from germline, CDR1 is DFQATT and CDR2 is SNEGSKA (reference sequence). The CDR3 is made up of 14 amino acids. Here the CDR3 DNA reads TGCAGTGCTAGGGAGCGGGACTTCGCAGATACGCAGTATTTT. Amino acids: CSARERDFADTQYF.

The rearrangement links TRBV4-3 to TRBJ1-6, with TRBD1 matching over 8 bases. Unmatched junction bases numbered 5, after V lost 3 bases and J lost 7 bases. The CDR3 covers 15 residues. Germline V lookup: CDR1 LGHNA, CDR2 YSLEER. For the CDR3, the DNA is TGCGCCAGCAGCCAGGTCACAGGGGGGAATTCACCCCTCCACTTT. Its translation: CASSQVTGGNSPLHF.

J is TRBJ2-1 and V is TRBV6-2 or TRBV6-3; D call uncertain. This CDR3 is 12 amino acids long. Trimming stripped 3 bases from V and 4 bases from J, with 4 bases between. Germline V lookup: CDR1 MNHEY, CDR2 SVGEGT. This chain's CDR3 is CASSYGYNEQFF. For the CDR3, the DNA is TGTGCCAGCAGTTATGGTTACAATGAGCAGTTCTTC.

This clonotype was found many times. The chain has TRBV7-8 and TRBJ2-1, with D possibly TRBD2 on 5 matching bases. Trimming cost V 1 base and J 6 bases, with 10 bases left between them. In germline, CDR1 is SGHVS, CDR2 FQNEAQ. This CDR3 has 14 amino acids. This chain's CDR3 is CASSLDPGINEQFF. The CDR3 DNA sequence: TGTGCCAGCAGCTTAGACCCGGGGATCAATGAGCAGTTCTTC.

In this sample, this clonotype turned up a few times. The chain combines TRBV4-3 with TRBJ2-1, with 7 nucleotides matching TRBD2. The CDR3 runs 15 residues. Germline CDR1 reads LGHNA; CDR2 reads YSLEER. V lost 0 bases, J lost 3 bases, and 2 bases stayed unmatched. Here the CDR3 reads CASSQDLAVYNEQFF. For the CDR3, the DNA is TGCGCCAGCAGCCAAGACCTAGCGGTCTACAATGAGCAGTTCTTC.

The table lists this clonotype with a count of one. The V call is TRBV20-1, the J call TRBJ2-1, with 7 positions matching TRBD2. The V gene end was trimmed by 0 bases and the J gene end by 3 bases; junction bases not matched to a gene: 14. The CDR3 consists of 18 residues. Germline CDR1 DFQATT, CDR2 SNEGSKA (reference sequence). The CDR3 loop reads CSARDEVNGRFIYNEQFF. The DNA for the CDR3 is TGCAGTGCTAGAGATGAGGTTAACGGGAGGTTTATCTACAATGAGCAGTTCTTC.

This clonotype was observed a few times. This sequence joins TRBV28 and TRBJ2-7; D is perhaps TRBD2 (5 bases). V gave up 5 bases and J gave up 1 base, with 15 bases separating them. Germline assignment: CDR1 MDHEN and CDR2 SYDVKM. This CDR3 has 15 amino acids. The chain's CDR3 is CASSPPSTGSYEQYF. CDR3 DNA sequence: TGTGCCAGCAGTCCCCCTAGCACTGGGTCCTACGAGCAGTACTTC. The full variable domain, in which reference TRBV28 and TRBJ2-7 provide the parts outside the CDR3, is DVKVTQSSRYLVKRTGEKVFLECVQDMDHENMFWYRQDPGLGLRLIYFSYDVKMKEKGDIPEGYSVSREKKERFSLILESASTNQTSMYLCASSPPSTGSYEQYFGPGTRLTVT.